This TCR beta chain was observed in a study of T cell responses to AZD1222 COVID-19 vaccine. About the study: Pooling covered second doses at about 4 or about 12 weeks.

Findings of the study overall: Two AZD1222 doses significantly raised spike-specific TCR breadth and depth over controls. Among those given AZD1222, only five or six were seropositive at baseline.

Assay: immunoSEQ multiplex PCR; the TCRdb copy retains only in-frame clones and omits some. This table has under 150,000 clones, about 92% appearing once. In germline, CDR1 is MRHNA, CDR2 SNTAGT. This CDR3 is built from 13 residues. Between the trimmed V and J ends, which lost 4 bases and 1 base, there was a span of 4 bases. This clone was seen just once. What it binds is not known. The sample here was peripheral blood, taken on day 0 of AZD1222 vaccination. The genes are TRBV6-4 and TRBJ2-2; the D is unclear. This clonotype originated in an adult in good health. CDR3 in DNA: TGTGCCAGCAGTGGACAGAACACCGGGGAGCTGTTTTTT. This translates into CASSGQNTGELFF.